These T cell receptor beta chains were read from a single sample in a study of cytomegalovirus exposure and HLA in healthy donors. The method was immunoSEQ multiplex PCR; TCRdb's version includes in-frame clones alone and lacks a portion of them. The profile covers more than 90,000 clones, with roughly 79% appearing a single time and around 4% taken by the ten largest. The sample was PBMCs. The origin of the receptors is a man between 40 and 49 years old in good health and CMV-seronegative. The CDR3 runs from the conserved cysteine through the conserved F or W. Each record gives: J gene, V gene, clone size, D gene, CDR3 DNA, CDR3 protein. The D gene is left open where the match is weak. Only some rows state a clone size, as once, few, many or a class for expanded clones.

TRBJ1-1 TRBV28 few . TGTGCCAGCACCACACTAAGGAGGAGGGCTTTCTTT CASTTLRRRAFF
TRBJ2-5 TRBV9 . TRBD2 TGTGCCAGCAGCGTAGGGCTAGCGGGGGAGACCCAGTACTTC CASSVGLAGETQYF
TRBJ2-7 TRBV5-6 . . TGTGCCAGCAGCTTGGTTCAGGGGAGCTCCTACGAGCAGTACTTC CASSLVQGSSYEQYF
TRBJ1-5 TRBV2 . . TGTGCCAGCAGTCTACCGGCGGGAAATCAGCCCCAGCATTTT CASSLPAGNQPQHF
TRBJ1-5 TRBV28 . . TGTGCCAGCAGTTACAGTCAGCAAAATCAGCCCCAGCATTTT CASSYSQQNQPQHF
TRBJ2-2 TRBV7-2 once TRBD2 TGTGCCAGCAGCTTGAATAGCGGGGGGCCGACCGGGGAGCTGTTTTTT CASSLNSGGPTGELFF
TRBJ2-3 TRBV11-2 . TRBD2 TGTGCCAGCAGCCTCGAGGGGAGGGTAGATACGCAGTATTTT CASSLEGRVDTQYF
TRBJ1-6 TRBV11-3 . . TGTGCCAGCAGCCTTAGCTCCTATAATTCACCCCTCCACTTT CASSLSSYNSPLHF
TRBJ2-7 TRBV6-6 . . TGTGCCACCTCGCCAGATTCCTACGAGCAGTACTTC CATSPDSYEQYF
TRBJ2-1 TRBV27 once TRBD2 TGTGCCAGCAGTTTACTTCTAGCGGGGGGGCCCAATGAGCAGTTCTTC CASSLLLAGGPNEQFF
TRBJ2-1 TRBV7-7 . TRBD1 TGTGCTAGCAGCTCCGGGACAGGCTGGAACAATGAGCAGTTCTTC CASSSGTGWNNEQFF
TRBJ1-2 TRBV10-2 . . TGCGCCAGCAGTGAGGGACTTTCCTCTGGCTACACCTTC CASSEGLSSGYTF
TRBJ1-5 TRBV9 . . TGTGCCAGCAGCGCGGGGATCAATCAGCCCCAGCATTTT CASSAGINQPQHF
TRBJ2-3 TRBV29-1 few TRBD2 TGCAGCGTTGGGACTAGTGGCACAGATACGCAGTATTTT CSVGTSGTDTQYF
TRBJ1-6 TRBV6-1 few TRBD1 TGTGCCACCTCAGGGGGCAATTCACCCCTCCACTTT CATSGGNSPLHF
TRBJ1-2 TRBV6-5 . . TGTGCCAGCAACGAACCCCACAGAGACTATGGCTACACCTTC CASNEPHRDYGYTF
TRBJ2-5 TRBV7-7 . . TGTGCCAGCAGTTCCTGGGCCGGGATCGAGACCCAGTACTTC CASSSWAGIETQYF
TRBJ1-1 TRBV14 . TRBD1 TGTGCCAGCAGCCAAGTGGGACAGTTAAAGCAGGCTTTCTTT CASSQVGQLKQAFF
TRBJ2-1 TRBV28 . TRBD2 TGTGCCAGCGGGGGGGAGATCAATGAGCAGTTCTTC CASGGEINEQFF
TRBJ2-2 TRBV19 once . TGTGCCAGTAGTATAACTATGAGCGGGGAGCTGTTTTTT CASSITMSGELFF
TRBJ2-3 TRBV7-2 . . TGCGCCAGCAGCTGGGTGCGAGGGGGGGCAGATACGCAGTATTTT CASSWVRGGADTQYF
TRBJ1-2 TRBV9 . TRBD1 TGTGCCAGCAGCGTAGGACAGGGGACCTATGGCTACACCTTC CASSVGQGTYGYTF
TRBJ2-7 TRBV2 . . TGTGCCAGCGGAGGACCCGAGCAGTACTTC CASGGPEQYF
TRBJ2-3 TRBV10-3 few TRBD2 TGTGCCTCCCTAGAGGGGACTAGCGGGGGGAGGATAGATACGCAGTATTTT CASLEGTSGGRIDTQYF
TRBJ1-1 TRBV18 . TRBD1 TGTGCCAGCTCTCTCGGACAGGGATCGGGAACTGAAGCTTTCTTT CASSLGQGSGTEAFF
TRBJ2-7 TRBV15 . TRBD1 TGTGCCACCAGCAGAGATCTGATTACAGGGGCCCCTTCCTACGAGCAGTACTTC CATSRDLITGAPSYEQYF
TRBJ2-2 TRBV29-1 once . TGCAGCGTTGGCGACACCGGGGAGCTGTTTTTT CSVGDTGELFF
TRBJ2-5 TRBV6-1 once . TGTGCCAGCAGTGATGCCAGGGTTGAGAAGACCCAGTACTTC CASSDARVEKTQYF
TRBJ1-1 TRBV7-2 . . TGTGCCAGCAGTTCCCGGGCGGGGGTCACTGAAGCTTTCTTT CASSSRAGVTEAFF
TRBJ2-2 TRBV5-5 . . TGTGCCAGCAGCTTGGGCCAGGTTAACGGGGAGCTGTTTTTT CASSLGQVNGELFF
TRBJ1-1 TRBV4-2 . TRBD1 TGTGCCAGCAGCCAAGCGGGGGGTAGGACAGGGAAAACTGAAGCTTTCTTT CASSQAGGRTGKTEAFF
TRBJ1-4 TRBV4-2 . . TGTGCCAGCAGCCAAGTCGGCACAGGGACTGAAAAACTGTTTTTT CASSQVGTGTEKLFF
TRBJ2-3 TRBV6-4 . TRBD2 TGTGCCAGCAGTGACTCACAGCGGGGGACGCAGTATTTT CASSDSQRGTQYF
TRBJ1-5 TRBV27 once . TGTGCCAGCAGTTACTGGGGGGGCAATCAGCCCCAGCATTTT CASSYWGGNQPQHF
TRBJ2-3 TRBV7-2 . TRBD1 TGTGCCAGCAGCCGCCGGGACAGGGGCACAGATACGCAGTATTTT CASSRRDRGTDTQYF
TRBJ1-2 TRBV7-9 . TRBD1 TGTGCCAGCAGCCCACAGGGGGCTGTTGGCTACACCTTC CASSPQGAVGYTF
TRBJ1-1 TRBV16 . . TGTGCCAGCAGCATACAGGGACCGAACACTGAAGCTTTCTTT CASSIQGPNTEAFF
TRBJ1-6 TRBV6-1 . . TGTGCCAGCAGTGAACGACACACCGCCTTTCCTTCACCCCTCCACTTT CASSERHTAFPSPLHF
TRBJ2-3 TRBV19 . TRBD2 TGTGCCAGTAGTATAGGGACTAGCGGGGTATATACGCAGTATTTT CASSIGTSGVYTQYF
TRBJ1-1 TRBV7-2 . . TGTGCCAGCAGCTTAAGCCTGAACACTGAAGCTTTCTTT CASSLSLNTEAFF
TRBJ1-1 TRBV13 few . TGTGCCAGCAGCTTAGGCCCGGGTTTGAACACTGAAGCTTTCTTT CASSLGPGLNTEAFF
TRBJ2-4 TRBV5-4 . . TGTGCCAGCAGCTTACAGGCTGAAAACATTCAGTACTTC CASSLQAENIQYF